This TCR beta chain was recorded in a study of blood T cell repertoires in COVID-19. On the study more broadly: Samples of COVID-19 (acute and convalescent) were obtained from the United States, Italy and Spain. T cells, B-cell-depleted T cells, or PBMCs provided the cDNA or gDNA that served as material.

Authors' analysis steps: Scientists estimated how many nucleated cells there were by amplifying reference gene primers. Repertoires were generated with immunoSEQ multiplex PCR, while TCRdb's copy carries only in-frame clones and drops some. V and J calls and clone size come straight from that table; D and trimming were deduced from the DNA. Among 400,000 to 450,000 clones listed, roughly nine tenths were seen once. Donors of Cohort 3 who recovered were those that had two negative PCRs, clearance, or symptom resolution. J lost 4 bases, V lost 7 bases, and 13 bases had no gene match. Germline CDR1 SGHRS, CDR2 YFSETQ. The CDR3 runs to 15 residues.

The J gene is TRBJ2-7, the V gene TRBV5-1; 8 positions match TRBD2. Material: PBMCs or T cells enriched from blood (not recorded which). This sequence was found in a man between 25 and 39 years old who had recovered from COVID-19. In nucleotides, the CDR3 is TGCGCCAGCTCGCCCCAAGCGGGAGCGATGTACGAGCAGTACTTC. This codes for CASSPQAGAMYEQYF.